What follows are 5 T cell receptor beta chains derived from one specimen sequenced in a study of blood T cell repertoires in COVID-19. Libraries were prepared by immunoSEQ multiplex PCR; TCRdb keeps only in-frame clonotypes and omits some of them. The table shows some 280,000 clones, with roughly 89% occurring only once. Material: peripheral blood. These receptors were obtained from a young woman with active or convalescent COVID-19.

This chain connects TRBV19 to TRBJ1-3; 7 bases align to TRBD1. After removal of 11 bases from V and 7 bases from J, the junction contained 17 bases not matched to a gene. The CDR3 covers 15 residues. Germline CDR1 LNHDA, CDR2 SQIVND (reference sequence). The DNA of the CDR3 is TGTGCCTCCTCCAGTCGACAGGGACGAGCGAACACCATATATTTT. Its protein is CASSSRQGRANTIYF. Looking up the rest from reference TRBV19 and TRBJ1-3 gives the full variable domain: DGGITQSPKYLFRKEGQNVTLSCEQNLNHDAMYWYRQDPGQGLRLIYYSQIVNDFQKGDIAEGYSVSREKKESFPLTVTSAQKNPTAFYLCASSSRQGRANTIYFGEGSWLTVV.

The chain joins TRBV18 to TRBJ2-7; TRBD2 agrees at 15 bases. Losses at the gene ends were 6 bases for V and 0 bases for J; bases not matched to a gene: 12. Germline V gene sequence: CDR1 KGHSH, CDR2 LQKENI. The CDR3 has 19 residues. The CDR3 loop reads CASSHSTGLAGGSSYEQYF. The CDR3 nucleotides are TGTGCCAGCTCTCACTCTACGGGACTAGCGGGGGGTAGCTCCTACGAGCAGTACTTC.

The genes are TRBV2 and TRBJ2-7; 8 positions agree with TRBD2. V lost 8 bases to trimming and J lost 6 bases; unmatched junction nucleotides: 6. Germline V gene lookup returns CDR1 SNHLY and CDR2 FYNNEI. This CDR3 contains 12 residues. CDR3 region: CASPDGRGEQYF. The CDR3 DNA sequence: TGTGCCAGCCCGGACGGGAGGGGCGAGCAGTACTTC.

This chain links TRBV3-1 (or the pseudogene TRBV3-2) with TRBJ2-3; TRBD2 might be the D (5 bases). Germline-derived CDR1 and CDR2 are LGHDT and YNNKEL (reference sequence). The CDR3 spans 13 residues. V lost 4 bases, J lost 4 bases, and 9 bases lay in between. In DNA form, the CDR3 reads TGTGCCAGCAGCCTCCTTAGCGCAGATACGCAGTATTTT. It is translated as CASSLLSADTQYF.

The chain joins TRBV29-1 to TRBJ2-1; 10 positions agree with TRBD2. V shed 2 bases and J 9 bases; nucleotides not matched to a gene: 10. Germline CDR1 and CDR2: SQVTM and ANQGSEA. CDR3 length: 15 amino acids. CDR3 DNA: TGCAGCGTTGAACCGATAGCGGGGGGCCGGGGTGAGCAGTTCTTC. This gives the protein CSVEPIAGGRGEQFF.